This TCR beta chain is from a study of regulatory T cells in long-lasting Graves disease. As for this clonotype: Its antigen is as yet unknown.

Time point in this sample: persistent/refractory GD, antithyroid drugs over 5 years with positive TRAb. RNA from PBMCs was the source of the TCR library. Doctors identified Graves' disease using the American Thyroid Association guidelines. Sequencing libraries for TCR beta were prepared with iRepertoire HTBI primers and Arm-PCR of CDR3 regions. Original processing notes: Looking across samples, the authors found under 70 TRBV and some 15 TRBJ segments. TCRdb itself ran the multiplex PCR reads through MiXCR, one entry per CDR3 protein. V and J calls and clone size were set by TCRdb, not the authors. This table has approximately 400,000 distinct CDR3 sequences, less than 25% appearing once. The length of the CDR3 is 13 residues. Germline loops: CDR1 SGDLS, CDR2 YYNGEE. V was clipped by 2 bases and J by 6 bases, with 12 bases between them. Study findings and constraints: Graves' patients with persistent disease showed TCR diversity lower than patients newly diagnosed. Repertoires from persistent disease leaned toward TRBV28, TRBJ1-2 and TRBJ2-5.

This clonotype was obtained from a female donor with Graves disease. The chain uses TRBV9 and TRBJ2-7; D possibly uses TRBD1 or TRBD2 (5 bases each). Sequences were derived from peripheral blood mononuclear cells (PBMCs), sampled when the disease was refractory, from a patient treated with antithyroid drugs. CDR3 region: CASSVETGAEQYF. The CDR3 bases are TGTGCCAGCAGCGTGGAGACCGGGGCCGAGCAGTACTTC. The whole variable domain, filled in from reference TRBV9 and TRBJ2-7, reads DSGVTQTPKHLITATGQRVTLRCSPRSGDLSVYWYQQSLDQGLQFLIQYYNGEERAKGNILERFSAQQFPDLHSELNLSSLELGDSALYFCASSVETGAEQYFGPGTRLTVT.